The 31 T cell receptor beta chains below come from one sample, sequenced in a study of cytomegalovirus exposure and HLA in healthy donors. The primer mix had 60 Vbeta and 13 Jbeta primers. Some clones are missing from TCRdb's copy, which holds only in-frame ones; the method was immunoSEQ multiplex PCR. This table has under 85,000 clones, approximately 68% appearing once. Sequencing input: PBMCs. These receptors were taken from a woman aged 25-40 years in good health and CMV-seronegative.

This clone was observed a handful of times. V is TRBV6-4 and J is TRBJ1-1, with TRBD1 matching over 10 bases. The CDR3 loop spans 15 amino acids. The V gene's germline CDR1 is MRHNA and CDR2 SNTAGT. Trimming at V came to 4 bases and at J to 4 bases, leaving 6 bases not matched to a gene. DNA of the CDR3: TGTGCCAGCAGTGTGACAGGGGGCGAGGGCACTGAAGCTTTCTTT. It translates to CASSVTGGEGTEAFF.

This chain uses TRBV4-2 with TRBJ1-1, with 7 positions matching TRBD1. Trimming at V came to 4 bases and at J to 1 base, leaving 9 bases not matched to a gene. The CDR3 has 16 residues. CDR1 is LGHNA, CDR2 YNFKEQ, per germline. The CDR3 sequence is CASSPRSGQRNTEAFF. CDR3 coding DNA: TGTGCCAGCAGCCCAAGATCGGGACAGCGGAACACTGAAGCTTTCTTT.

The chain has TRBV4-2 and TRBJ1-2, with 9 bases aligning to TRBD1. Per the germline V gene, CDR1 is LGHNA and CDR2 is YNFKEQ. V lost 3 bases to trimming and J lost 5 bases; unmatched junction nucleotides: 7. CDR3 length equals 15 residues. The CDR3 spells CASSHLGTGQYGYTF. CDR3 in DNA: TGTGCCAGCAGCCACCTAGGGACAGGGCAATATGGCTACACCTTC.

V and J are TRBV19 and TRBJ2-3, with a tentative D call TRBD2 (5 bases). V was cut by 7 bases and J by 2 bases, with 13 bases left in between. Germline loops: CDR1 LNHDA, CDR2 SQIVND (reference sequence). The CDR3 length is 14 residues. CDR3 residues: CASKLGSLTDTQYF. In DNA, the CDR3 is TGTGCCAGTAAACTAGGGAGTCTCACAGATACGCAGTATTTT.

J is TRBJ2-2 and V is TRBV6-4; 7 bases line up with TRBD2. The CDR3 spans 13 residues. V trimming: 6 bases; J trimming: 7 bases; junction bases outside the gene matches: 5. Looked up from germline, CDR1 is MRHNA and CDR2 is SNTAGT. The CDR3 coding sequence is TGTGCCAGCAGCGGACTAGAAGGCGGGGAGCTGTTTTTT. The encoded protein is CASSGLEGGELFF.

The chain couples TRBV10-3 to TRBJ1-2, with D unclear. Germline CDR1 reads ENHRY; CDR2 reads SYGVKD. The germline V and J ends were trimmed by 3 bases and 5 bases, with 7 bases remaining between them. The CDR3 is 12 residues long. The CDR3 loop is CAISDYEYGYTF. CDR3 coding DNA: TGTGCCATCAGTGATTATGAGTATGGCTACACCTTC.

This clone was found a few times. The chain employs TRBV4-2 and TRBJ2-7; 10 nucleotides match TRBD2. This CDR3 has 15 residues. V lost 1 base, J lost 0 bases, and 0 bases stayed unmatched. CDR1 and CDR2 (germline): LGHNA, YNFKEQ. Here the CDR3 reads CASSQGLAGSYEQYF. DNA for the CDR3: TGTGCCAGCAGCCAAGGACTAGCGGGCTCCTACGAGCAGTACTTC.

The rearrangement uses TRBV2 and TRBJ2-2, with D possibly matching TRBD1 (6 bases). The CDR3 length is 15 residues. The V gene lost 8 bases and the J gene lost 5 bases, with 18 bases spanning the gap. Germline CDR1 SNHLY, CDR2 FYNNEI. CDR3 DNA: TGTGCCAGCGATAGGCTGGGGGCAGGTACCGGGGAGCTGTTTTTT. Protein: CASDRLGAGTGELFF.

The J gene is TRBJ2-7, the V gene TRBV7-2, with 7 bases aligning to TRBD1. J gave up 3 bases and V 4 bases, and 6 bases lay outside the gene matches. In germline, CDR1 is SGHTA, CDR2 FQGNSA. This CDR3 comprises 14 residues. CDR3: CASSSPDRFYEQYF. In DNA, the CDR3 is TGTGCCAGCAGCTCCCCGGACAGGTTCTACGAGCAGTACTTC.

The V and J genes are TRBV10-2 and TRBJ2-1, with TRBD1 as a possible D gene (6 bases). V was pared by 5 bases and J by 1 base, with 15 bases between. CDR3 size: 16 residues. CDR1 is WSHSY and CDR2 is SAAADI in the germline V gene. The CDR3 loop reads CASSLGRGQSYNEQFF. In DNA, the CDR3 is TGCGCCAGCAGTCTTGGAAGAGGACAGTCCTACAATGAGCAGTTCTTC.

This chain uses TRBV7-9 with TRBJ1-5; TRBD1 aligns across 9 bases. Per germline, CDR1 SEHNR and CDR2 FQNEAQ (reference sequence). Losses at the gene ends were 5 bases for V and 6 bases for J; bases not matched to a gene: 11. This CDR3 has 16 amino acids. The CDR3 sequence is CASSAWDREFGQPQHF. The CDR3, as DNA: TGTGCCAGCAGCGCGTGGGACAGGGAGTTCGGTCAGCCCCAGCATTTT.

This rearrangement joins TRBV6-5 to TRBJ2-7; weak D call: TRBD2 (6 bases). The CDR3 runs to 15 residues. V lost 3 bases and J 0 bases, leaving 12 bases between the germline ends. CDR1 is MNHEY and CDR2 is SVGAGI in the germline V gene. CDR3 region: CASSYRGDASYEQYF. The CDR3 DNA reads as TGTGCCAGCAGTTATCGCGGGGACGCCTCCTACGAGCAGTACTTC.

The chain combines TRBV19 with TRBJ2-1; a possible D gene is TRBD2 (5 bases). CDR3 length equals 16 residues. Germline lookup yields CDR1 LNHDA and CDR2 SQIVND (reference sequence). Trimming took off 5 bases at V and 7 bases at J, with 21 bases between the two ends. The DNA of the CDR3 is TGTGCCAGTAGTCCCTTGCGGACTCCGGAAGTAAATGAGCAGTTCTTC. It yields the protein CASSPLRTPEVNEQFF.

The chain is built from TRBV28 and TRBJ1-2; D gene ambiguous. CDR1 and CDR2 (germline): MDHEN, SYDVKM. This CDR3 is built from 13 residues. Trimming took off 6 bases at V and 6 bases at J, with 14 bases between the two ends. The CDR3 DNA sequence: TGTGCCAGCAGACTGTTTGCGGGGAATGGCTACACCTTC. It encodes CASRLFAGNGYTF.

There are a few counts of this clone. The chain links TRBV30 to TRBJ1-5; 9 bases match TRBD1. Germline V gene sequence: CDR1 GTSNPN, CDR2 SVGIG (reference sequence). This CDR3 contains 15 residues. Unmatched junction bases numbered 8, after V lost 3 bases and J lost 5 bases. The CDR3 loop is CAWRPRDRVDQPQHF. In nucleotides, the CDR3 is TGTGCCTGGAGACCCCGGGACAGGGTCGATCAGCCCCAGCATTTT.

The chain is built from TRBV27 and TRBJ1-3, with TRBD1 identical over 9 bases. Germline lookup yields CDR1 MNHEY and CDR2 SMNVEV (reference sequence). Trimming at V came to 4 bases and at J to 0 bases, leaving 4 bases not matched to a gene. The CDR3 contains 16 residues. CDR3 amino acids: CASSSGTGTSGNTIYF. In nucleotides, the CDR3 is TGTGCCAGCAGTTCCGGGACAGGGACCTCTGGAAACACCATATATTTT.

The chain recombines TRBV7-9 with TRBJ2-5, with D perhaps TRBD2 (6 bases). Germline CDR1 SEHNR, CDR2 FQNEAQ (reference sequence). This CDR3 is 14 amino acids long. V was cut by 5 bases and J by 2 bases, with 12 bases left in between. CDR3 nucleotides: TGTGCCAGCAGCAGGACTACCCAGCAAGAGACCCAGTACTTC. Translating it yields CASSRTTQQETQYF.

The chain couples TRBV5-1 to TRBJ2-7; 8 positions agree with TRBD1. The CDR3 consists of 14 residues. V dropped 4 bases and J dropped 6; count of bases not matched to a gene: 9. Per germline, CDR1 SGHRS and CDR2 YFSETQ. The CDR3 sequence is CASSPGQGRGEQYF. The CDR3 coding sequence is TGCGCCAGCAGCCCCGGACAGGGCAGAGGCGAGCAGTACTTC. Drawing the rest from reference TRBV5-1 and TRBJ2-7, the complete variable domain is KAGVTQTPRYLIKTRGQQVTLSCSPISGHRSVSWYQQTPGQGLQFLFEYFSETQRNKGNFPGRFSGRQFSNSRSEMNVSTLELGDSALYLCASSPGQGRGEQYFGPGTRLTVT.

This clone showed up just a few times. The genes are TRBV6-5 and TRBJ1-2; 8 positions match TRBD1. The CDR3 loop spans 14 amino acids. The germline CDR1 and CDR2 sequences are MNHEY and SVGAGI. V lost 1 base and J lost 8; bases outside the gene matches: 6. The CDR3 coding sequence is TGTGCCAGCAGTTACTTCCAGGGGGCGAAAGGCTACACCTTC. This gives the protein CASSYFQGAKGYTF.

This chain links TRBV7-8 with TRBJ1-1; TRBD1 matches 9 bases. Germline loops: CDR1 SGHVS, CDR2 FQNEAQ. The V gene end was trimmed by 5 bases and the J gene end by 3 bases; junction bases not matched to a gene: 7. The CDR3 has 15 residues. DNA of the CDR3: TGTGCCAGCAGCCCACTACGGACAGGGGACACTGAAGCTTTCTTT. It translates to CASSPLRTGDTEAFF.

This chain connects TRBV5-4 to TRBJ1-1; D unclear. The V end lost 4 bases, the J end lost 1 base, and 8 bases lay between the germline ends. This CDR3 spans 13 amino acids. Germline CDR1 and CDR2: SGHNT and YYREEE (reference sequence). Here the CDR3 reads CASSRPGNTEAFF. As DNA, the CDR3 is TGTGCCAGCAGCCGACCGGGGAACACTGAAGCTTTCTTT.

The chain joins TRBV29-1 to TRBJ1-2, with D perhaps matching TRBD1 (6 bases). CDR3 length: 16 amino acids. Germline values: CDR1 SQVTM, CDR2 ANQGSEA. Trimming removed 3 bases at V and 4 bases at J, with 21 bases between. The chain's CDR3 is CSVEGGSIGGPYGYTF. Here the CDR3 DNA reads TGCAGCGTTGAGGGGGGGTCAATCGGGGGCCCCTATGGCTACACCTTC.

CDR3 protein: CASRGERGDTDTQYF. In nucleotides, the CDR3 is TGTGCTAGCCGAGGGGAGCGGGGGGACACAGATACGCAGTATTTT. The V call is TRBV12-5, the J call TRBJ2-3, with 9 bases lining up with TRBD2. This CDR3 comprises 15 residues. With 9 bases clipped from V and 2 bases from J, the junction kept 9 bases outside the gene matches. The germline gives CDR1 LGHNT, CDR2 FRNRAP.

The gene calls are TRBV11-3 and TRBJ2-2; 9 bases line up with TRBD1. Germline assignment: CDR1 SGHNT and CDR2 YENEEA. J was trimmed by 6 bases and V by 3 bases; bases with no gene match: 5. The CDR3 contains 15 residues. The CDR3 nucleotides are TGTGCCAGCAGCTTCGGGACAGGGAGCGCCGGGGAGCTGTTTTTT. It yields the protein CASSFGTGSAGELFF.

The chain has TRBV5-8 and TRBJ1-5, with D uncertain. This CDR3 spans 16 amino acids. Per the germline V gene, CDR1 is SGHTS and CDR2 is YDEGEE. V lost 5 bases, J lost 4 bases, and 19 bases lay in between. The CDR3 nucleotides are TGTGCCAGCAGGGGCTCGGGAGGGCCATCTAATCAGCCCCAGCATTTT. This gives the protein CASRGSGGPSNQPQHF.

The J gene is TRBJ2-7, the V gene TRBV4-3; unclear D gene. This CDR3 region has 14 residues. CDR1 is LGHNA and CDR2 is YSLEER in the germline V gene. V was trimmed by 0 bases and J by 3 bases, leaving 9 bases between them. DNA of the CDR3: TGCGCCAGCAGCCAAGAAAGCTGGAGCTACGAGCAGTACTTC. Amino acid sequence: CASSQESWSYEQYF.

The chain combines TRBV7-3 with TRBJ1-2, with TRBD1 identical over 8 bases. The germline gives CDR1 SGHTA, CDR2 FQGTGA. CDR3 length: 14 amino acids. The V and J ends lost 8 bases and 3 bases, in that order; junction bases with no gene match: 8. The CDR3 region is CASGRGQVDYGYTF. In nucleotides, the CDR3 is TGTGCCAGCGGAAGGGGACAGGTTGACTATGGCTACACCTTC.

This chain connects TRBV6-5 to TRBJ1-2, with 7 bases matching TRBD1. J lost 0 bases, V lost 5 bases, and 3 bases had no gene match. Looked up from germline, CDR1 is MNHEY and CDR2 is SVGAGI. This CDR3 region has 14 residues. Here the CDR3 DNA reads TGTGCCAGCAGTCCGGACAGGACTAACTATGGCTACACCTTC. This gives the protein CASSPDRTNYGYTF.

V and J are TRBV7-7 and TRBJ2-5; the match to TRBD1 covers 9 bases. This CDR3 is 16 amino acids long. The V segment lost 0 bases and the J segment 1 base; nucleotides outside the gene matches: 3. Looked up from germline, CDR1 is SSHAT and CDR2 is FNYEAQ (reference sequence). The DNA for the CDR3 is TGTGCCAGCAGCTTAGCAGGGACAGGGATCCAAGAGACCCAGTACTTC. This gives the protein CASSLAGTGIQETQYF.

CDR3 protein: CASSLVSGIMNTEAFF. CDR3 sequence (DNA): TGTGCCAGCAGCTTAGTGTCAGGGATTATGAACACTGAAGCTTTCTTT. The chain recombines TRBV7-2 with TRBJ1-1, with D perhaps TRBD1 (5 bases). V was trimmed by 1 base and J by 0 bases, leaving 12 bases between them. The germline CDR1 and CDR2 sequences are SGHTA and FQGNSA. There are 16 residues in the CDR3.

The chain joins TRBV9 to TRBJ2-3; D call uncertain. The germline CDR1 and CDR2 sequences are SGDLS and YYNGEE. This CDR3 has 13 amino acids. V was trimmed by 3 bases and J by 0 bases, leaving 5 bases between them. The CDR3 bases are TGTGCCAGCAGCGGAACTAGCACAGATACGCAGTATTTT. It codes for CASSGTSTDTQYF. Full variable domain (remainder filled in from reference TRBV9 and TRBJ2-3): DSGVTQTPKHLITATGQRVTLRCSPRSGDLSVYWYQQSLDQGLQFLIQYYNGEERAKGNILERFSAQQFPDLHSELNLSSLELGDSALYFCASSGTSTDTQYFGPGTRLTVL.